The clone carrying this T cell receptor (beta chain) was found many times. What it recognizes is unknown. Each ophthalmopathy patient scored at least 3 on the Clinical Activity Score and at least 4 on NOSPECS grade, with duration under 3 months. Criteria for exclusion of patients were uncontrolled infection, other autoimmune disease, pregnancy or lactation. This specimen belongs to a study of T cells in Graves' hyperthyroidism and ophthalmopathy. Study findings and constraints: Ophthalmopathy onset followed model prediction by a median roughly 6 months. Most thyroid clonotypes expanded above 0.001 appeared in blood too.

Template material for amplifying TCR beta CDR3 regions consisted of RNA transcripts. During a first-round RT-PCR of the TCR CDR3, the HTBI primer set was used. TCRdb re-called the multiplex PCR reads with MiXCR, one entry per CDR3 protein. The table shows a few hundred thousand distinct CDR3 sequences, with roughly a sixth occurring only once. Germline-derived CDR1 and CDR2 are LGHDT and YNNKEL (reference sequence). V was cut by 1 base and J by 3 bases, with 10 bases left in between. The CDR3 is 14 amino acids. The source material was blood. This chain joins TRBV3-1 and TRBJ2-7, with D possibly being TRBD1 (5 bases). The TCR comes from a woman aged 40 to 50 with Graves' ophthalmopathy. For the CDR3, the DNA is TGTGCCAGCAGCCAAGGAACAGGTTTCTACGAGCAGTACTTC. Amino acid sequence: CASSQGTGFYEQYF.